A selection of T cell receptor beta chains follows, all from one sample in a study of shared clonotypes between healthy human individuals. The assay was immunoSEQ multiplex PCR, and TCRdb's table has in-frame clones only and misses some. The data show hundreds of thousands of clones, with around 78% seen just once and around 11% held by the top ten. Sequenced: PBMCs. The receptors derive from a woman between 40 and 50 years old in good health. Some clones in this sample may be carry-over from other donors' samples. CDR3s include the opening cysteine and the closing phenylalanine or tryptophan. The D gene is left open where the match is weak. Size is stated for part of the rows, as once, few or many counts, or as a class when the clone is expanded.

j_call d_call clone_size v_call cdr3_aa cdr3_nt
TRBJ2-7 TRBD2 - TRBV18 CASSPLLAGEGEQYF TGTGCCAGCTCACCGTTATTAGCGGGAGAGGGAGAGCAGTACTTC
TRBJ2-3 - - TRBV27 CASSRFGDTQYF TGTGCCAGCAGCCGCTTCGGAGATACGCAGTATTTT
TRBJ2-3 TRBD2 - TRBV11-2 CASSPGTRGDTQYF TGTGCCAGCAGCCCCGGGACTAGAGGAGATACGCAGTATTTT
TRBJ2-5 - - TRBV5-6 CASSPLPEEGGETQYF TGTGCCAGCAGCCCACTCCCGGAAGAAGGTGGAGAGACCCAGTACTTC
TRBJ1-2 - - TRBV6-5 CASSSESIRRGYGYTF TGTGCCAGCAGTTCCGAGTCAATTCGGAGGGGCTATGGCTACACCTTC
TRBJ1-5 - - TRBV6-5 CASSPRGQPQHF TGTGCCAGCAGTCCCAGAGGTCAGCCCCAGCATTTT
TRBJ2-1 - - TRBV4-3 CASSQTRDSYSYNEQFF TGCGCCAGCAGCCAGACCCGGGACTCTTACTCCTACAATGAGCAGTTCTTC
TRBJ2-7 - - TRBV28 CASSPPGSSYEQYF TGTGCCAGCAGTCCCCCCGGGAGCTCCTACGAGCAGTACTTC
TRBJ1-4 - - TRBV18 CASSPPSQEGKLFF TGTGCCAGCTCACCACCGAGCCAGGAGGGAAAACTGTTTTTT
TRBJ1-4 - - TRBV19 CASSHPRGADEKLFF TGTGCCAGTAGCCATCCTCGTGGCGCGGATGAAAAACTGTTTTTT
TRBJ2-1 - - TRBV6-5 CASSRRTAYNEQFF TGTGCCAGCAGTCGGCGGACAGCCTACAATGAGCAGTTCTTC
TRBJ1-5 - - TRBV28 CASSLGVPRGQPQHF TGTGCCAGCAGTTTGGGTGTGCCCCGTGGTCAGCCCCAGCATTTT
TRBJ2-5 - - TRBV5-1 CASSFESWEETQYF TGCGCCAGCAGCTTTGAGAGCTGGGAAGAGACCCAGTACTTC
TRBJ2-7 - - TRBV7-9 CASSSVPGVSRQYEQYF TGTGCCAGCAGCTCAGTACCAGGGGTTTCCCGACAATACGAGCAGTACTTC
TRBJ1-3 - - TRBV10-3 CAISESVRGSGNTIYF TGTGCCATCAGTGAGTCCGTCAGGGGATCTGGAAACACCATATATTTT
TRBJ2-7 TRBD2 many TRBV2 CASRLLAGGTYEQYF TGTGCCAGCAGACTACTAGCGGGAGGGACCTACGAGCAGTACTTC
TRBJ2-5 TRBD2 - TRBV4-2 CASSQTLAGGRSGYQETQYF TGTGCCAGCAGCCAAACGCTAGCGGGAGGCCGATCGGGGTACCAAGAGACCCAGTACTTC
TRBJ1-2 - - TRBV5-4 CASSLDGGGVYGYTF TGTGCCAGCAGCTTGGACGGGGGGGGTGTTTATGGCTACACCTTC
TRBJ1-2 - - TRBV18 CASSPPGGISGYTF TGTGCCAGCTCACCACCGGGAGGCATATCAGGCTACACCTTC
TRBJ2-1 TRBD2 - TRBV7-9 CASSLAGGLDLYNERFF TGTGCCAGCAGCTTAGCAGGGGGACTAGATTTATACAATGAGCGGTTCTTC
TRBJ1-5 - - TRBV2 CASSFGSNQPQHF TGTGCCAGCAGTTTCGGTAGCAATCAGCCCCAGCATTTT
TRBJ1-2 - - TRBV29-1 CSVDFSGATSNYGYTF TGCAGCGTTGATTTTTCAGGGGCCACCTCTAACTATGGCTACACCTTC
TRBJ1-3 - - TRBV5-4 CASTRGGGSRPGNTIYF TGTGCCAGCACCCGGGGGGGCGGCAGCCGCCCTGGAAACACCATATATTTT
TRBJ1-3 - many TRBV2 CASSSDSSGNTIYF TGTGCCAGCAGCTCCGACAGCTCTGGAAACACCATATATTTT
TRBJ2-6 - - TRBV4-3 CASSQDNWGFGANVLTF TGCGCCAGCAGCCAAGATAACTGGGGGTTTGGGGCCAACGTCCTGACTTTC
TRBJ1-3 - - TRBV5-6 CASSRAVGNTIYF TGTGCCAGCAGCAGGGCGGTTGGAAACACCATATATTTT
TRBJ1-1 TRBD1 - TRBV10-3 CAISDTGTGGTEAFF TGTGCCATCAGTGATACCGGGACAGGGGGGACTGAAGCTTTCTTT
TRBJ2-5 TRBD2 - TRBV27 CASSFRREGETQYF TGTGCCAGCAGTTTCCGAAGGGAGGGGGAGACCCAGTACTTC
TRBJ1-3 TRBD1 - TRBV16 CASSPDRAGNTIYF TGTGCCAGCAGCCCGGACAGGGCGGGAAACACCATATATTTT
TRBJ1-1 TRBD1 - TRBV7-9 CASSPRTGANTEAFF TGTGCCAGCAGCCCCAGGACAGGGGCAAACACTGAAGCTTTCTTT
TRBJ2-7 TRBD1 - TRBV7-6 CASSSRQGNEQYF TGTGCCAGCAGCTCCAGACAGGGGAACGAGCAGTACTTC
TRBJ2-5 - - TRBV29-1 CSVSGTATGTQYF TGCAGCGTCTCCGGGACCGCCACGGGGACCCAGTACTTC
TRBJ2-3 - - TRBV7-2 CASSGLRGDTQYF TGTGCCAGCAGCGGCTTGAGGGGAGATACGCAGTATTTT
TRBJ2-7 TRBD1 - TRBV7-9 CASSKGGQGARYEQYF TGTGCCAGCAGCAAGGGGGGACAGGGGGCTCGGTACGAGCAGTACTTC
TRBJ2-7 - - TRBV5-4 CASTPRRGPGEQYF TGTGCCAGCACCCCGAGGAGGGGCCCCGGCGAGCAGTACTTC
TRBJ2-2 TRBD1 many TRBV6-1 CASPGDRDTGELFF TGTGCCAGCCCCGGTGACAGGGACACCGGGGAGCTGTTTTTT
TRBJ2-5 TRBD2 - TRBV5-8 CASSLAAGGETQYF TGTGCCAGCAGCTTGGCCGCGGGAGGAGAGACCCAGTACTTC
TRBJ2-1 TRBD2 once TRBV4-2 CASSQVREEPYNEQFF TGTGCCAGCAGCCAAGTGCGGGAGGAACCCTACAATGAGCAGTTCTTC
TRBJ2-7 - - TRBV19 CASSLPGSSYEQYF TGTGCCAGTAGTCTTCCAGGGTCCTCCTACGAGCAGTACTTC
TRBJ1-1 - - TRBV6-1 CASSGRGDTEAFF TGTGCCAGCAGCGGACGCGGGGACACTGAAGCTTTCTTT